A selection of T cell receptor beta chains follows, all from one sample in a study of T cell responses to AZD1222 COVID-19 vaccine. The repertoire was sequenced with immunoSEQ multiplex PCR; TCRdb's copy has only in-frame clones and lacks some. The data show approximately 170,000 clones, with 70% to 90% seen just once and roughly 10% held by the top ten. The sequencing used peripheral blood, collected 28 days after the second AZD1222 dose. The origin of the receptors is an adult who received the AZD1222 COVID-19 vaccine. Each CDR3 is given with its conserved first and last residue. D genes are given only for firm matches. Clone size is not always given. Where it is, it says once, few, many or a class for expanded clones.

-	TRBV11-3	TRBJ1-1	-	TGTGCCAGCAGCTTAGAATGGGCAGGGAAGTTGGTGAACACTGAAGCTTTCTTT	CASSLEWAGKLVNTEAFF
-	TRBV6-4	TRBJ2-2	-	TGTGCCAGCTCGGGAGCAGCCAGTGGCGGGGAGCTGTTTTTT	CASSGAASGGELFF
-	TRBV5-5	TRBJ2-7	-	TGTGCCAGCAGCTTGGGGACAGACTACGAGCAGTACTTC	CASSLGTDYEQYF
-	TRBV4-2	TRBJ2-5	-	TGTGCCAGCAGCCAAACATCCCCCCGGGGCGAGACCCAGTACTTC	CASSQTSPRGETQYF
TRBD1	TRBV19	TRBJ2-7	-	TGTGCCAGTTGCCTCGGGACAGCTTCCTACGAGCAGTACTTC	CASCLGTASYEQYF
-	TRBV27	TRBJ2-1	-	TGTGCCAGCAGTTTATATACACGCTCAGGGGATGAGCAGTTCTTC	CASSLYTRSGDEQFF
-	TRBV5-1	TRBJ1-6	-	TGCGCCAGCAGTTCAGGTCGGGATTATAATTCACCCCTCCACTTT	CASSSGRDYNSPLHF
TRBD1	TRBV11-3	TRBJ1-1	once	TGTGCCCTAACCTGGCCAGGGCAGGGGGCTCGGAACACTGAAGCTTTCTTT	CALTWPGQGARNTEAFF
-	TRBV18	TRBJ1-1	-	TGTGCCAGCTCACCAATAGCCGGTGAAGCTTTCTTT	CASSPIAGEAFF
-	TRBV11-2	TRBJ2-3	-	TGTGCCAGCAGCTGGCAGGGACAAACAGATACGCAGTATTTT	CASSWQGQTDTQYF